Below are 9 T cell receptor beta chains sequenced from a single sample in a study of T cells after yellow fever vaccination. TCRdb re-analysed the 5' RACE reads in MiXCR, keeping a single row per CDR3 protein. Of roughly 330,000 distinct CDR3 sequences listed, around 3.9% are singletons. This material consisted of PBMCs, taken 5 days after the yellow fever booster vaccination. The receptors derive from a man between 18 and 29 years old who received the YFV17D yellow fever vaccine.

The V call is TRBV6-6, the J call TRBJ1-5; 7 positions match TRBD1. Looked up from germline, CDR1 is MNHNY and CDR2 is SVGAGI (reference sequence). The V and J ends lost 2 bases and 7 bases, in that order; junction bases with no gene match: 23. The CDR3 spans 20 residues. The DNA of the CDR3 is TGTGCCAGCAGTTACCCACGACTATCGTTACAGGGGTGGGGATCGCAGCCCCAGCATTTT. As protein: CASSYPRLSLQGWGSQPQHF.

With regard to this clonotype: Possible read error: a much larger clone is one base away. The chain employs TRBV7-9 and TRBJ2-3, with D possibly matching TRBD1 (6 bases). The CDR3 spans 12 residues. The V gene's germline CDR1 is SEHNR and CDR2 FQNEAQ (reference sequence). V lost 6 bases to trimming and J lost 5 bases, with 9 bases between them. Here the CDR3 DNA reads TGTGCCAGCAGGGGGGCGGGAGATACGCAGTATTTT. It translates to CASRGAGDTQYF.

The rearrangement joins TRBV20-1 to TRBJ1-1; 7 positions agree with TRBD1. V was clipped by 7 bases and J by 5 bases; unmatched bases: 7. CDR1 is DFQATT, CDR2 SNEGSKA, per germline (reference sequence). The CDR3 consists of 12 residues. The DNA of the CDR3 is TGCAGTGTTCGAGAGGGGGCAACTGAAGCTTTCTTT. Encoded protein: CSVREGATEAFF.

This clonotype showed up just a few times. The CDR3 loop reads CASSPSTGANEKLFF. CDR3 DNA: TGTGCCAGCTCACCATCCACGGGGGCTAATGAAAAACTGTTTTTT. The rearrangement links TRBV18 to TRBJ1-4; possibly TRBD1 for D (5 bases). The CDR3 totals 15 residues. The germline V gene encodes CDR1 KGHSH and CDR2 LQKENI. Trimming cost V 2 bases and J 3 bases, with 10 bases left between them.

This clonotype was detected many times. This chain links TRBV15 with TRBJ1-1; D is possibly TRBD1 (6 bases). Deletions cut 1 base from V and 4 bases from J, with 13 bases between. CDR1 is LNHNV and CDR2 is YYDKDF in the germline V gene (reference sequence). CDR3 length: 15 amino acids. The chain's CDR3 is CATSRGGAGSTEAFF. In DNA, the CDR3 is TGTGCCACCAGCAGAGGGGGGGCTGGGTCCACTGAAGCTTTCTTT.

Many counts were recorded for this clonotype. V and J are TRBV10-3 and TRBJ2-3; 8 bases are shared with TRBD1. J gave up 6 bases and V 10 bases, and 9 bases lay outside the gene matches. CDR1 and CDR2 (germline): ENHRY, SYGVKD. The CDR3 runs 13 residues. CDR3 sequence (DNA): TGTGCCACCTTGGGACAGGCGGCGGATACGCAGTATTTT. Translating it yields CATLGQAADTQYF.

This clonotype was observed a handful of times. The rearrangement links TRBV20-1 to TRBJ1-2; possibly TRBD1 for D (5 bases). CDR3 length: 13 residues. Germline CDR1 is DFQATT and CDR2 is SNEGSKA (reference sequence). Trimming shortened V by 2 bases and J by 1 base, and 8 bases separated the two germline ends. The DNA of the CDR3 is TGCAGTGCTAGATCGGACATTAACTATGGCTACACCTTC. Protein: CSARSDINYGYTF.

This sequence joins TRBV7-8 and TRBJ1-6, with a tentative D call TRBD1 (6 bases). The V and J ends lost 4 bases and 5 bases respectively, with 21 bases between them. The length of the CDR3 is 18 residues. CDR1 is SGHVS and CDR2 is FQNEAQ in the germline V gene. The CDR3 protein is CASSYPQSWDTDNSPLHF. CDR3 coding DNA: TGTGCCAGCAGCTACCCCCAGTCGTGGGACACCGATAATTCACCCCTCCACTTT.

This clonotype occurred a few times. The CDR3 nucleotides are TGCGCCAGCAGCCCTAATAGCGGGGGGGCGTCCGGGGCCAACGTCCTGACTTTC. Translated, it gives CASSPNSGGASGANVLTF. J is TRBJ2-6 and V is TRBV5-1, with 11 nucleotides matching TRBD2. The germline V gene encodes CDR1 SGHRS and CDR2 YFSETQ. Losses at the gene ends were 4 bases for V and 4 bases for J; bases not matched to a gene: 10. The CDR3 length is 18 residues.